The entry below describes one T cell receptor (beta chain). The antigen is unknown. The data were obtained in a study of T cell responses to AZD1222 COVID-19 vaccine. Whole-study results and caveats: The breadth and depth of Spike-specific TCRs increased once two AZD1222 doses had been given.

Germline-derived CDR1 and CDR2 are ENHRY and SYGVKD. The CDR3 runs 14 residues. Trimming cost V 3 bases and J 2 bases, with 8 bases left between them. Some clones are missing from TCRdb's copy, which holds only in-frame ones; the method was immunoSEQ multiplex PCR. The sample lists approximately 120,000 clones, around 87% occurring once. Sequenced material: peripheral blood, taken on day 0 of AZD1222 vaccination. This clonotype was obtained from an adult in good health. The chain has TRBV10-3 and TRBJ1-5; D uncertain. CDR3 protein: CAISDPSGNQPQHF. The CDR3 DNA reads TGTGCCATCAGTGATCCCAGCGGCAATCAGCCCCAGCATTTT.